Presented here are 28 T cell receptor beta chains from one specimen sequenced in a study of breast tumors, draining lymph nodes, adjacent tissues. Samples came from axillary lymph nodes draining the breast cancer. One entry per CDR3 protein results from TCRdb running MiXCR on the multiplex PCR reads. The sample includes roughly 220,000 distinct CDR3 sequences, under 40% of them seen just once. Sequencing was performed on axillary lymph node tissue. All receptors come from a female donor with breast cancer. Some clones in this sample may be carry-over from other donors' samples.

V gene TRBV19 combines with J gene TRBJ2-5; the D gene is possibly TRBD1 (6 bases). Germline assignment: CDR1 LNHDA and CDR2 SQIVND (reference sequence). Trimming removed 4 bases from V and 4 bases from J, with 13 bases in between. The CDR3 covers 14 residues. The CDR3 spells CASSTQGNGETQYF. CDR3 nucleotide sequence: TGTGCCAGTAGTACACAGGGTAACGGAGAGACCCAGTACTTC.

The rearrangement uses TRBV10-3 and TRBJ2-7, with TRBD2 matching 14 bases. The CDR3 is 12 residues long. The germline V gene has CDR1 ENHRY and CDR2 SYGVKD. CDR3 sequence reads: CARGLAGDEQYF. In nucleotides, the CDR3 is TGTGCTAGGGGACTAGCGGGAGACGAGCAGTACTTC.

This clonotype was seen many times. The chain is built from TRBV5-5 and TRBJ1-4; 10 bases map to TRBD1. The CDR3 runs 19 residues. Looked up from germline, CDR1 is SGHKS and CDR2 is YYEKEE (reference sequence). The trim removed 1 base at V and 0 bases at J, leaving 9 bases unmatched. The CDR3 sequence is CASSLRTGGGAATNEKLFF. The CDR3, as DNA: TGTGCCAGCAGCTTGAGGACAGGGGGTGGGGCAGCAACTAATGAAAAACTGTTTTTT.

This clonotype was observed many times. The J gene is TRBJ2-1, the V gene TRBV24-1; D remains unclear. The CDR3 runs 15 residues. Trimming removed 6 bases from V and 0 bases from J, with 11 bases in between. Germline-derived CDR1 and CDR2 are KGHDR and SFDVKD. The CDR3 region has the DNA TGTGCCACCAGTAATGGCGCTAACTCCTACAATGAGCAGTTCTTC. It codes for CATSNGANSYNEQFF.

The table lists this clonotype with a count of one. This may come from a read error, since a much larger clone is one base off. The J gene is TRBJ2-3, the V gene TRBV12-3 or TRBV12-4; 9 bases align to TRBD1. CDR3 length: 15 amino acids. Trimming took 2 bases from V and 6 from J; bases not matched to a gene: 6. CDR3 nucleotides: TGTGCCAGCAGTTTATGGACAGGGGCTCAGGATACGCAGTATTTT. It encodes CASSLWTGAQDTQYF.

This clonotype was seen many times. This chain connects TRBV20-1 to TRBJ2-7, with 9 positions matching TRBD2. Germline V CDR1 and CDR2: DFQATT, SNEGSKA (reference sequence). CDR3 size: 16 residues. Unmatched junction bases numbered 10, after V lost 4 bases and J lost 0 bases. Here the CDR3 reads CSANPLAGRSSYEQYF. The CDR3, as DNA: TGCAGTGCTAATCCACTAGCGGGCAGGAGCTCCTACGAGCAGTACTTC.

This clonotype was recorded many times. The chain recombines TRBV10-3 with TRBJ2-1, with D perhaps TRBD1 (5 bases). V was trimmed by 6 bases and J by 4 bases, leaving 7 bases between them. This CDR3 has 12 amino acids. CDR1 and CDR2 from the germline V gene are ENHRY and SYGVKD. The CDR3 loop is CAIRDSYNEQFF. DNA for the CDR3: TGTGCCATCAGAGACAGTTACAATGAGCAGTTCTTC.

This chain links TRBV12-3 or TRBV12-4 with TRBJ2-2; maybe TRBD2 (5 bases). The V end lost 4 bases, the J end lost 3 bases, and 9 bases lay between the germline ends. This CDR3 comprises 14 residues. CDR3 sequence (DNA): TGTGCCAGCAGTTGCGGGCTCGACACCGGGGAGCTGTTTTTT. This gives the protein CASSCGLDTGELFF.

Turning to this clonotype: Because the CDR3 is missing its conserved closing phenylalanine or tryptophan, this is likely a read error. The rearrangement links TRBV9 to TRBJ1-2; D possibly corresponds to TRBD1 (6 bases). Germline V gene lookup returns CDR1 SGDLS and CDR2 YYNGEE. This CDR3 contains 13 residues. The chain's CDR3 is CASSVEQGYGYTS. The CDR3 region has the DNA TGTGCTAGCAGCGTAGAACAGGGCTATGGCTACACCTCC.

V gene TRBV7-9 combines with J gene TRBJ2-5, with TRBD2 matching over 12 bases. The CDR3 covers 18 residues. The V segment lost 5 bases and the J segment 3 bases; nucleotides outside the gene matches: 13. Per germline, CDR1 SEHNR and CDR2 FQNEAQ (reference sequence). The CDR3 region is CASSQKVRLAGVKETQYF. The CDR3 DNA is TGTGCCAGCAGCCAGAAGGTTCGACTAGCGGGGGTGAAAGAGACCCAGTACTTC.

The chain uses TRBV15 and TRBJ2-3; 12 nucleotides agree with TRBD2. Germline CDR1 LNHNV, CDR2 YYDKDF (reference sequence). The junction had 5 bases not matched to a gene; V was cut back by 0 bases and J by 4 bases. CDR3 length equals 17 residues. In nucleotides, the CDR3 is TGTGCCACCAGCAGAGATACTAGCGGGAGGTGCCCAGATACGCAGTATTTT. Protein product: CATSRDTSGRCPDTQYF.

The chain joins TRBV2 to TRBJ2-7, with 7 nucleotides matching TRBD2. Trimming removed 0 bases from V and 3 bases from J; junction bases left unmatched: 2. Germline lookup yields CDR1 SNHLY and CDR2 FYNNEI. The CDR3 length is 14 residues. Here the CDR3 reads CASSEAGGLYEQYF. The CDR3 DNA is TGTGCCAGCAGTGAAGCGGGAGGGCTCTACGAGCAGTACTTC. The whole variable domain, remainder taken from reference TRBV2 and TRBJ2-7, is EPEVTQTPSHQVTQMGQEVILRCVPISNHLYFYWYRQILGQKVEFLVSFYNNEISEKSEIFDDQFSVERPDGSNFTLKIRSTKLEDSAMYFCASSEAGGLYEQYFGPGTRLTVT.

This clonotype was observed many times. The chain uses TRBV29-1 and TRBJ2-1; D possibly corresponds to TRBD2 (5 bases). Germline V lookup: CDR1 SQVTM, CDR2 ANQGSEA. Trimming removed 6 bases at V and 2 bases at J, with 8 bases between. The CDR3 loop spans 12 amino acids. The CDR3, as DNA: TGCAGCGTCCGAGGGCCCTACAATGAGCAGTTCTTC. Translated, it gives CSVRGPYNEQFF.

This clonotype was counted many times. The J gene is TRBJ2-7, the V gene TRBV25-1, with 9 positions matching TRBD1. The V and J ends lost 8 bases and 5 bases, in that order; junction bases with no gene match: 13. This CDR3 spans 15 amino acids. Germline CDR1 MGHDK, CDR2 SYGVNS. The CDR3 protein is CASGGAGTGRNEQYF. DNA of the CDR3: TGTGCCAGCGGGGGGGCTGGGACAGGGCGCAACGAGCAGTACTTC.

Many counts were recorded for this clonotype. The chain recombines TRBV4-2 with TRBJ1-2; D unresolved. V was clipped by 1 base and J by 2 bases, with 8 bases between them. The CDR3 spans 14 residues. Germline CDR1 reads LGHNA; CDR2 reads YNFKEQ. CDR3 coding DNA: TGTGCCAGCAGCCAAGTGGACGGAAACTATGGCTACACCTTC. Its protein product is CASSQVDGNYGYTF.

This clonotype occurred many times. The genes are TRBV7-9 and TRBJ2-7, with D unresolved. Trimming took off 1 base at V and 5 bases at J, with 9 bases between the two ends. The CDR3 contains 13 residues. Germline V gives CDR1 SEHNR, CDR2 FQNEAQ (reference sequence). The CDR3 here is CASSLGGNDEQYF. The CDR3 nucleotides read TGTGCCAGCAGCTTAGGAGGCAACGACGAGCAGTACTTC.

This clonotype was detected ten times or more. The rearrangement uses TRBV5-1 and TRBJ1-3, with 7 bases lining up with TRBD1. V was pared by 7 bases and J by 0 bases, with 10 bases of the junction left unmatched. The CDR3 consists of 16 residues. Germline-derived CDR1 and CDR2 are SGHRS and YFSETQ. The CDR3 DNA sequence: TGCGCCAGCTCATGGACAGGTCGTCGCTCTGGAAACACCATATATTTT. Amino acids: CASSWTGRRSGNTIYF.

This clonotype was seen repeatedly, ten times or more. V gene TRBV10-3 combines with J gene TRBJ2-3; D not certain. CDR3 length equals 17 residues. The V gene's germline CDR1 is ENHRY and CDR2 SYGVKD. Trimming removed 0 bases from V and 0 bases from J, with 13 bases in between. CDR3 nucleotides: TGTGCCATCAGTGAGTCGAGAGGCAGAGCTAGCACAGATACGCAGTATTTT. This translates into CAISESRGRASTDTQYF.

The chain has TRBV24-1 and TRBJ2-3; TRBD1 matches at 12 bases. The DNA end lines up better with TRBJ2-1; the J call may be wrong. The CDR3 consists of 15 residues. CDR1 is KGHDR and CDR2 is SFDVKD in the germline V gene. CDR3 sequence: CAAVRGQGASNEQFF. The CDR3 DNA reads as TGTGCCGCCGTCCGGGGACAGGGGGCCTCCAATGAGCAGTTCTTC.

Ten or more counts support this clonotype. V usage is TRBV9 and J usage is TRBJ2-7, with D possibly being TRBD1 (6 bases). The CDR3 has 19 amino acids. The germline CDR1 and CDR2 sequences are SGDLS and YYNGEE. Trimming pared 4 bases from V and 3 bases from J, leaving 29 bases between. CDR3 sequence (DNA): TGTGCCAGCAGCCCACGAGGAGACAGGTTTGCTGGGGTTCGCTACGAGCAGTACTTC. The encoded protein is CASSPRGDRFAGVRYEQYF.

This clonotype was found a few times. The CDR3 nucleotides read TGTGCCAGCAGCTTATTCACGGCAGGGGGCAATCAGCCCCAGCATTTT. Encoded protein: CASSLFTAGGNQPQHF. The chain uses TRBV9 and TRBJ1-5; possible D gene TRBD1, 6 bases. The CDR3 covers 16 residues. The germline V gene encodes CDR1 SGDLS and CDR2 YYNGEE. Deletions cut 4 bases from V and 2 bases from J, with 16 bases between.

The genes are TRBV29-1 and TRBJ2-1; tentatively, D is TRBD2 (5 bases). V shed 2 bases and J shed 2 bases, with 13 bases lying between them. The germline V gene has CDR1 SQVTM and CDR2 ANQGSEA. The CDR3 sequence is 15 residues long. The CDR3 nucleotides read TGCAGCGTTGAACTGCCTGGCGGGCCCTACAATGAGCAGTTCTTC. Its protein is CSVELPGGPYNEQFF.

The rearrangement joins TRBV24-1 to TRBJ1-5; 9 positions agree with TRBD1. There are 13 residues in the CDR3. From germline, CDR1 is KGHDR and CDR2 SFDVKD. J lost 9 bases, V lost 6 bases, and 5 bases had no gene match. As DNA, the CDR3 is TGTGCCACCAGTACAGGGGGCTCTCGGCCCCAGCATTTT. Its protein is CATSTGGSRPQHF.

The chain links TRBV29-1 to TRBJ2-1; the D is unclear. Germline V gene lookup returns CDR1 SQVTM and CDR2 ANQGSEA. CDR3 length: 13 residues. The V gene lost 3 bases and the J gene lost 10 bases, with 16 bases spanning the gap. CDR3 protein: CSVDVLNTGEQFF. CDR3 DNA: TGCAGCGTTGATGTCCTAAACACCGGGGAGCAGTTCTTC.

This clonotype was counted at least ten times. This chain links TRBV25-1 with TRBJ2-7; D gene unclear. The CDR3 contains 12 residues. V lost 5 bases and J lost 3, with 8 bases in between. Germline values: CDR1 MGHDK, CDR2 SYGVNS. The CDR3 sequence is CASSNISYEQYF. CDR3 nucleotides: TGTGCCAGCAGTAACATCAGCTACGAGCAGTACTTC.

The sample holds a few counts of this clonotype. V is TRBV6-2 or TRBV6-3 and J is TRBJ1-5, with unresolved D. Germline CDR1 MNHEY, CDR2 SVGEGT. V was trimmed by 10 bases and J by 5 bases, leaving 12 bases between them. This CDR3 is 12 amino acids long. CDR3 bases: TGTGCCACAATGGACGGCTATCAGCCCCAGCATTTT. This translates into CATMDGYQPQHF.

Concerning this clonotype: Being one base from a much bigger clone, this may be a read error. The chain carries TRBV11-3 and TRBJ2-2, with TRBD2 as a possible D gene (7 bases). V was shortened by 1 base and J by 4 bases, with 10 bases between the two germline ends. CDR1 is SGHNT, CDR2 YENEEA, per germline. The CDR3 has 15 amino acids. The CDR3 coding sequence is TGTGCCAGCAGCTTAGGCGGGGGCTCCACCGGGGAGCTGTTTTTT. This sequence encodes CASSLGGGSTGELFF.

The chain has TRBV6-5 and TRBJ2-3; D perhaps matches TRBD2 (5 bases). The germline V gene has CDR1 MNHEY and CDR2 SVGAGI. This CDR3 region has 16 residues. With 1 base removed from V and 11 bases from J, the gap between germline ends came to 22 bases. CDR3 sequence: CASSYFATTSYNEQYF. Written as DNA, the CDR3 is TGTGCCAGCAGTTACTTCGCGACTACCTCCTACAATGAGCAGTATTTT.